This TCR beta chain was identified during a study of ipilimumab plus nivolumab after autologous stem cell transplantation. About the research overall: DLBCL patients had primary refractory or relapsed disease. Points from the study as a whole: The authors say TCR, Treg and microbiome findings warrant further study.

Only in-frame clones appear in the TCRdb table, and some are missing; sequencing was by immunoSEQ multiplex PCR. The sample includes approximately 80,000 clones, about 83% of them seen just once. Patients got 3 mg/kg IV nivolumab weeks 1, 4, 7, 10, then biweekly through week 26. A note on this clone: Antigen: not known.

V shed 0 bases, J shed 3 bases, and the junction held 8 bases outside the gene matches. Germline-derived CDR1 and CDR2 are SGHNT and YYREEE (reference sequence). The CDR3 has 18 amino acids. V is TRBV5-4 and J is TRBJ2-5; 13 nucleotides align to TRBD2. Sequencing used PBMCs, obtained in a trial of ipilimumab plus nivolumab as post-transplant consolidation. The TCR sequence derives from a male donor with diffuse large B-cell lymphoma. The CDR3 nucleotides read TGTGCCAGCAGCTTGGCCGGCGGAGGACTAGCGGGGGAAGAGACCCAGTACTTC. Its translation is CASSLAGGGLAGEETQYF.